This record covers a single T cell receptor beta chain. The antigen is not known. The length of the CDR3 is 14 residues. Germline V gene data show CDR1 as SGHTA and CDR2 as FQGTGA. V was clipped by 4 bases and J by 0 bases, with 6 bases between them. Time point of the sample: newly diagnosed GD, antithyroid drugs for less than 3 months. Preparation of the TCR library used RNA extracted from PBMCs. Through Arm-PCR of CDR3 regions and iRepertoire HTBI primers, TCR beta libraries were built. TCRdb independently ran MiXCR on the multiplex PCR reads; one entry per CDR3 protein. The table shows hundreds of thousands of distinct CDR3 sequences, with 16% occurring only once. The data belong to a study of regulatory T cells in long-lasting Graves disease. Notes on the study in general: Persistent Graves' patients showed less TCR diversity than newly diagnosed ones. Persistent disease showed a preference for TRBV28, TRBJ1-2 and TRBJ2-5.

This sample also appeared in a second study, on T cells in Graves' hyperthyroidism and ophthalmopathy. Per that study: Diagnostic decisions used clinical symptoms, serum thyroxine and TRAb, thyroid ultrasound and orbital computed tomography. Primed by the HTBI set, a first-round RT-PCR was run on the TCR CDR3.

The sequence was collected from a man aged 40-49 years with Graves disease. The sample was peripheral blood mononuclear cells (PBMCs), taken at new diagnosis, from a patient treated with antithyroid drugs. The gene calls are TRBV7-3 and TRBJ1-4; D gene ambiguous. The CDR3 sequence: CASSSGTTNEKLFF. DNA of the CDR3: TGTGCCAGCAGCTCCGGGACAACTAATGAAAAACTGTTTTTT.